This TCR beta chain was observed in a study of T cells in Graves' hyperthyroidism and ophthalmopathy. The CDR3 is made up of 16 amino acids. Germline V gene data show CDR1 as ENHRY and CDR2 as SYGVKD. Deletions cut 5 bases from V and 0 bases from J, with 17 bases between. At least ten counts were recorded for this clonotype. Amplification of TCR beta CDR3 regions used RNA as the template. The HTBI primer set was used in a first-round RT-PCR of the TCR CDR3. TCRdb processed the multiplex PCR reads anew with MiXCR; each CDR3 protein has one entry. The table records approximately 590,000 distinct CDR3 sequences, just over 45% of them present only once.

V is TRBV10-3 and J is TRBJ2-7; D not certain. The TCR was taken from a young woman with Graves' hyperthyroidism. The material sequenced was peripheral blood or thyroid tissue (not recorded which). In DNA form, the CDR3 reads TGTGCCATCAGTCCTTCTAGGCAGGCGTTCTCCTACGAGCAGTACTTC. Translated, it gives CAISPSRQAFSYEQYF.